The clone carrying this TCR beta chain has just a few counts. The antigen is not known. CDR1 and CDR2 from the germline V gene are SNHLY and FYNNEI. The CDR3 is 11 amino acids. The germline V and J ends were trimmed by 7 bases and 8 bases, with 11 bases remaining between them. The data were obtained in a study of siplizumab effects on memory and regulatory T cells. The data were produced by immunoSEQ multiplex PCR, yet TCRdb's version contains in-frame clones alone and is incomplete. The data show approximately 110,000 clones, with around 93% seen just once and 0.32% held by the top ten. Whole-study results and caveats: Assignment of a naive or memory phenotype failed for roughly 80-96% of the proliferating CD4+ or CD8+ clones. The apparent diversity of naive T cells exceeded that of memory cells, and naive T cells seemed to make a major contribution to the alloresponse.

This receptor was identified in a human donor in good health. The sequenced sample consisted of CD4+ T cells sorted from blood. The chain couples TRBV2 to TRBJ1-2; D unresolved. The CDR3 reads CASNGGKGYTF. The CDR3 DNA reads as TGTGCCAGCAACGGCGGGAAAGGCTACACCTTC.